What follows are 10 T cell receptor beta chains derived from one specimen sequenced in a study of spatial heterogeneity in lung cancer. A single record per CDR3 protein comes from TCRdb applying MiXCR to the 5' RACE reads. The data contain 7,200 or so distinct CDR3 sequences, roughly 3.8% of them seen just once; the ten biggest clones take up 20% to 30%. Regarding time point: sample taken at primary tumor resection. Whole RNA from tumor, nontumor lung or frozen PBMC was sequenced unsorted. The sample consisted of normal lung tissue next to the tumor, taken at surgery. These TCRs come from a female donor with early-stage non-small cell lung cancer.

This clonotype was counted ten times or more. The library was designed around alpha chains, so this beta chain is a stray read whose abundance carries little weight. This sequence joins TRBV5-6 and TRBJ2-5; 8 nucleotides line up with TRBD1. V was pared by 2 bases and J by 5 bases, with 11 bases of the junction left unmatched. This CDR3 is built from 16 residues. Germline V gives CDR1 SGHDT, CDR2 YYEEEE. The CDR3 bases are TGTGCCAGCAGCTTAAGACAGGGGAAGGGCCTTGAGACCCAGTACTTC. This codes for CASSLRQGKGLETQYF.

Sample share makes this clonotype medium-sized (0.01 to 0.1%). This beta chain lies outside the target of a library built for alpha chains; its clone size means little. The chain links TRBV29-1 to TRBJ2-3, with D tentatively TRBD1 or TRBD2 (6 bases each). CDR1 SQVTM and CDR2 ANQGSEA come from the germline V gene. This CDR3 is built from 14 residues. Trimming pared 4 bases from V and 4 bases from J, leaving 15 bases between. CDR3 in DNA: TGCAGCGTTGTGGGGGGCTTGGGGGCAGATACGCAGTATTTT. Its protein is CSVVGGLGADTQYF.

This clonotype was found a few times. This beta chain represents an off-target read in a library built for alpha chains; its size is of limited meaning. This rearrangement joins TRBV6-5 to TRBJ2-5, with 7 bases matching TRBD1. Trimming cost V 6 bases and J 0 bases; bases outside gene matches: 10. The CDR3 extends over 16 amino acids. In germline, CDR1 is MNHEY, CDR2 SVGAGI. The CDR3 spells CASSLTGVPYQETQYF. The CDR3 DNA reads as TGTGCCAGCAGCCTCACAGGGGTTCCGTACCAAGAGACCCAGTACTTC.

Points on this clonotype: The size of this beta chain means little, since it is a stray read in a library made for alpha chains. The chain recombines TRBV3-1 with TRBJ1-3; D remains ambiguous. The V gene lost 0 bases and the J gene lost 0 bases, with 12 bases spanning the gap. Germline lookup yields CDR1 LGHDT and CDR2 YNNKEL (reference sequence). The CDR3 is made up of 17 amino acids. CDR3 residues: CASSQEVTRSSGNTIYF. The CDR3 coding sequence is TGTGCCAGCAGCCAAGAGGTGACCCGGAGCTCTGGAAACACCATATATTTT.

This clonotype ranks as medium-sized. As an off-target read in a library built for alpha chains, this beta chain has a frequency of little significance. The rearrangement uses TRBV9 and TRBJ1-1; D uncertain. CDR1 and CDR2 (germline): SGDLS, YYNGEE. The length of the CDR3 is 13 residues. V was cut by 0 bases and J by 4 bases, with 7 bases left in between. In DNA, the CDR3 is TGTGCCAGCAGCGTAGCAGGAGCCACTGAAGCTTTCTTT. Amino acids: CASSVAGATEAFF.

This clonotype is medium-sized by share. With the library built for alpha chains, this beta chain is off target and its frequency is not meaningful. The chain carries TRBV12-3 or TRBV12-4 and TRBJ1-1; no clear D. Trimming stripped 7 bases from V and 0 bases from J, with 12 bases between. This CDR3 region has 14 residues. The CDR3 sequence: CASTRKELNTEAFF. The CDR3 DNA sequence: TGTGCCAGCACCCGCAAGGAACTGAACACTGAAGCTTTCTTT.

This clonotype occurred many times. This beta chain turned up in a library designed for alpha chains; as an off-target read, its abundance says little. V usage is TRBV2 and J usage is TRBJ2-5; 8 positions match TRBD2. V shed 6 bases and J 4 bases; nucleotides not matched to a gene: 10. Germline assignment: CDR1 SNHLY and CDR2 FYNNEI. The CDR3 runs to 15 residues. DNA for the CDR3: TGTGCCAGCAGCCCCACCGGGACTAGGGGAGAGACCCAGTACTTC. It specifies CASSPTGTRGETQYF.

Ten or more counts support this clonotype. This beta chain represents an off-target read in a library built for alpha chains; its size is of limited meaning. The chain's CDR3 is CASSFQGINEAFF. In DNA, the CDR3 is TGCGCCAGCAGCTTCCAGGGGATAAACGAAGCTTTCTTT. J is TRBJ1-1 and V is TRBV5-1; maybe TRBD1 (6 bases). The CDR3 is 13 residues long. In germline, CDR1 is SGHRS, CDR2 YFSETQ. V was clipped by 2 bases and J by 8 bases, with 13 bases between them.

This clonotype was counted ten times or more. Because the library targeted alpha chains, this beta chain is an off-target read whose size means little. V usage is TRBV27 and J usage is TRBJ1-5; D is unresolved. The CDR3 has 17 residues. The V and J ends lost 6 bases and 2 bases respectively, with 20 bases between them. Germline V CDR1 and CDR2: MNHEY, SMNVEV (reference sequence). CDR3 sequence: CASRPDLRRGGNQPQHF. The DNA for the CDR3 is TGTGCCAGCAGACCGGACTTAAGACGTGGTGGCAATCAGCCCCAGCATTTT.

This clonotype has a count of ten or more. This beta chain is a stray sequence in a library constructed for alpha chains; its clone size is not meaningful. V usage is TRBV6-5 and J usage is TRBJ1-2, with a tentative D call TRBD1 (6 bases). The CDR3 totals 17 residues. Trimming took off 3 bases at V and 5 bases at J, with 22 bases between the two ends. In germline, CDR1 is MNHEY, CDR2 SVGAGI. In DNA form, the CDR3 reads TGTGCCAGCAGTTATTCTCTCTCTGGACAGAGATTATATGGCTACACCTTC. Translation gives CASSYSLSGQRLYGYTF.